The rows below give T cell receptor beta chains drawn from one sample of a study of T cells in localized non-small cell lung cancer. Using immunoSEQ multiplex PCR, the repertoire was profiled, and TCRdb retains in-frame clones only, with some absent. Among tens of thousands of clones listed, approximately 88% were seen once. The material sequenced was peripheral blood mononuclear cells, taken before any cancer treatment. These receptors were obtained from a male donor aged 60 or older with stage II lung adenocarcinoma. Each CDR3 is given without its conserved first and last residue. Each record gives: V gene, D gene, J gene, CDR3 protein. A D gene is named only where the DNA matches it firmly.

TRBV28	TRBD2	TRBJ2-2	ASSPTRYSGYGELF
TRBV6-5	.	TRBJ2-7	ASSYAPGRGDEQY
TRBV9	.	TRBJ2-1	ASIRDLSYNEQF
TRBV11-2	.	TRBJ2-7	ASSFTRGSSYEQY
TRBV15	.	TRBJ1-5	ATSRDRDTLTSNQPQH
TRBV5-1	.	TRBJ2-5	ASSTRLQETQY
TRBV28	.	TRBJ1-4	ASSPHTDPYRLF
TRBV4-1	.	TRBJ2-1	ASSLRNEQF
TRBV5-4	.	TRBJ2-1	ASSWAPGLRGNEQF
TRBV7-6	TRBD1	TRBJ2-7	ASSFRDSSYEQY
TRBV27	TRBD2	TRBJ2-5	ASSLSLRGGGTQY
TRBV2	TRBD2	TRBJ2-7	ASSEGGGGSYEQY
TRBV5-8	.	TRBJ2-5	ASSPRGRGQETQY
TRBV7-2	.	TRBJ2-2	ASSLQSGTGELF
TRBV5-4	TRBD1	TRBJ2-1	ASSLIILWGQGVNEQF
TRBV7-6	.	TRBJ2-7	ASSLPGSTYEQY
TRBV20-1	.	TRBJ1-1	SSGGDTEAF
TRBV6-6	.	TRBJ1-5	ASSDVGLNQPQH
TRBV18	.	TRBJ2-4	ASSPRGGLAKNIQY
TRBV29-1	.	TRBJ2-7	SVAPSEQY
TRBV7-8	.	TRBJ2-7	ASSWLAGMSYEQY
TRBV10-2	.	TRBJ2-7	ASTDNGYEQY
TRBV2	TRBD1	TRBJ1-3	ASARTGVGNTIY
TRBV19	TRBD1	TRBJ1-5	ASGQGLNQPQH
TRBV18	TRBD1	TRBJ1-2	ASSPGQGVYGYT
TRBV2	.	TRBJ2-2	ASSVGTGTGELF
TRBV7-9	.	TRBJ1-4	ASISDQIEKLF
TRBV5-1	.	TRBJ1-1	ASSLDAGVSEAF
TRBV9	.	TRBJ1-1	ASSPQYGVTEAF
TRBV18	TRBD1	TRBJ1-5	ASSLGQGNQPQH
TRBV28	.	TRBJ1-5	ASSLLGVRDQPQH
TRBV2	TRBD1	TRBJ1-1	ASSLTGYSEAF
TRBV6-5	TRBD1	TRBJ2-1	ASSYSNRGPYNEQF
TRBV5-5	TRBD1	TRBJ1-1	ASSRGQGDTEAF
TRBV2	TRBD2	TRBJ2-5	ASSVWGGQETQY
TRBV6-5	TRBD1	TRBJ2-7	ASSSPGQGGEQY
TRBV7-9	.	TRBJ2-3	ASSLAEMAQY
TRBV4-1	.	TRBJ1-2	ASSQGQADVVSYT
TRBV6-1	.	TRBJ1-5	ASSRGSPTQPQH
TRBV2	.	TRBJ1-5	ASSDIGRDQPQH
TRBV4-1	.	TRBJ2-3	ASSRSASSTDTQY
TRBV2	TRBD2	TRBJ2-1	ASSGTGGRDEQF
TRBV6-4	TRBD1	TRBJ1-2	ASSVSGTGLYGYT
TRBV5-1	TRBD2	TRBJ2-7	ASSLGLASYEQY
TRBV6-1	TRBD2	TRBJ2-2	ASSGLAGDTGELF
TRBV25-1	.	TRBJ1-2	ASTPAGTNYGYT